This T cell receptor beta chain was recovered during a study of human T cells and chemical hapten exposure. TCRdb re-called the RACE reads with MiXCR, one entry per CDR3 protein. The repertoire holds tens of thousands of distinct CDR3 sequences, with 9.5% to 11% as singletons. Trimming took 6 bases from V and 0 from J, leaving 4 bases between them. Germline assignment: CDR1 SQVTM and CDR2 ANQGSEA. The CDR3 is 11 amino acids. Documented time point: patch test 2, 6 weeks after DPC sensitization. Described treatment: therapeutic diphenylcyclopropenone sensitization with weekly scalp DPC. There are many counts of this clonotype.

The chain combines TRBV29-1 with TRBJ2-3; D gene uncertain. Sequencing was performed on whole blood, taken in connection with sensitization to the hapten diphenylcyclopropenone (DPC). The source is a man in his forties with alopecia areata. Some clones in this sample may be carry-over from other donors' samples. The CDR3 region is CSVTSTDTQYF. The CDR3 DNA is TGCAGCGTCACTAGCACAGATACGCAGTATTTT.